This note documents a single T cell receptor beta chain sequence. This sample is part of a study of blood T cell repertoires in COVID-19. Study overall: Acute-phase and convalescent COVID-19 samples originated in the United States, Italy and Spain. PBMCs, B-cell-depleted T cells, or T cells were the source of the cDNA or gDNA that made up the material.

V shed 0 bases and J shed 10 bases, with 13 bases lying between them. Germline CDR1 GTSNPN, CDR2 SVGIG (reference sequence). The CDR3 covers 14 residues. In the original processing: By means of reference gene primer amplification, nucleated cell counts were estimated. Sequencing used immunoSEQ multiplex PCR; TCRdb keeps in-frame clones, though not all of them. The DNA was the basis for D and trimming; V, J and clone size are from that table. The top ten hold about 0.85% of the sample, which has more than 80,000 clones, about 64% seen once. The sequenced material came from peripheral blood. This clonotype originated in a human donor with acute or convalescent COVID-19. The donor label of this sample is uncertain. V is TRBV30 and J is TRBJ1-6; weak D call: TRBD1 (6 bases). The CDR3 region has the DNA TGTGCCTGGAGTGTACAGGGTCTCGGATCACCCCTCCACTTT. Translated, it gives CAWSVQGLGSPLHF.